These 23 T cell receptor beta chains share one sample of origin, sequenced in a study of T cell changes during pregnancy in multiple sclerosis. The protocol was immunoSEQ multiplex PCR, while the TCRdb copy is restricted to in-frame clones and leaves out a portion. The sample includes more than 65,000 clones, 90% to 95% seen only once; the top ten take 0.85% to 1.3%. Sequenced here: peripheral blood, sampled in the second trimester of pregnancy. All receptors derive from a female donor with multiple sclerosis, enrolled in a pregnancy study.

The chain carries TRBV28 and TRBJ2-3, with 7 nucleotides matching TRBD2. The CDR3 is 17 residues long. Looked up from germline, CDR1 is MDHEN and CDR2 is SYDVKM. V gave up 6 bases and J gave up 0 bases; unmatched junction bases: 12. This CDR3 is CASSPLLRERSTDTQYF. The CDR3 DNA reads as TGTGCCAGCAGCCCCCTGTTGCGGGAGCGGAGCACAGATACGCAGTATTTT.

This clone occurred once. The rearrangement uses TRBV7-2 and TRBJ1-3; D remains unclear. The CDR3 is made up of 18 amino acids. Deletions cut 3 bases from V and 0 bases from J, with 18 bases between. Germline V lookup: CDR1 SGHTA, CDR2 FQGNSA. DNA of the CDR3: TGTGCCAGCAGCTTCCGCGGGCAAAGATGGGACTCTGGAAACACCATATATTTT. It yields the protein CASSFRGQRWDSGNTIYF.

The V call is TRBV9, the J call TRBJ1-2, with D possibly TRBD1 on 5 matching bases. V was cut by 0 bases and J by 8 bases, with 17 bases left in between. The germline V gene encodes CDR1 SGDLS and CDR2 YYNGEE. This CDR3 contains 15 residues. CDR3 bases: TGTGCCAGCAGCGTAGAAAATGAGCAGGGCCGAGGCTACACCTTC. This codes for CASSVENEQGRGYTF. Based on the CDR3 plus reference TRBV9 and TRBJ1-2, the full variable domain is DSGVTQTPKHLITATGQRVTLRCSPRSGDLSVYWYQQSLDQGLQFLIQYYNGEERAKGNILERFSAQQFPDLHSELNLSSLELGDSALYFCASSVENEQGRGYTFGSGTRLTVV.

The V gene is TRBV5-1, the J gene TRBJ1-1, with D maybe TRBD1 (5 bases). Trimming removed 0 bases from V and 5 bases from J, with 14 bases in between. The CDR3 has 15 residues. CDR1 and CDR2 from the germline V gene are SGHRS and YFSETQ. CDR3 DNA: TGCGCCAGCAGCTTGGAAGGCCCCCGGGGGACTGAAGCTTTCTTT. Protein product: CASSLEGPRGTEAFF.

This sequence joins TRBV12-5 and TRBJ2-7, with D tentatively TRBD2 (6 bases). The germline V and J ends were trimmed by 5 bases and 3 bases, with 17 bases remaining between them. This CDR3 region has 15 residues. CDR1 LGHNT and CDR2 FRNRAP come from the germline V gene. CDR3 region: CASGPSGGGFYEQYF. CDR3 sequence (DNA): TGTGCTAGTGGTCCCTCCGGTGGGGGGTTCTACGAGCAGTACTTC.

This clone is a singleton in its sample. The chain combines TRBV5-6 with TRBJ2-1; D perhaps matches TRBD2 (6 bases). V was trimmed by 0 bases and J by 3 bases, leaving 10 bases between them. CDR1 and CDR2 from the germline V gene are SGHDT and YYEEEE. This CDR3 has 15 amino acids. The CDR3 nucleotides read TGTGCCAGCAGCTTGGGTGGCGGGATCTACAATGAGCAGTTCTTC. It codes for CASSLGGGIYNEQFF.

The chain couples TRBV19 to TRBJ1-5; TRBD1 agrees at 8 bases. This CDR3 contains 13 residues. Per germline, CDR1 LNHDA and CDR2 SQIVND (reference sequence). J was trimmed by 7 bases and V by 6 bases; bases with no gene match: 5. The CDR3 bases are TGTGCCAGTAGCCGACAGGGGTGGCAGCCCCAGCATTTT. It encodes CASSRQGWQPQHF.

The gene calls are TRBV28 and TRBJ1-5; D unresolved. Germline-derived CDR1 and CDR2 are MDHEN and SYDVKM. There are 12 residues in the CDR3. V lost 3 bases and J lost 8, with 8 bases in between. DNA for the CDR3: TGTGCCAGCAGTTTGCCAGAGGAGCCCCAGCATTTT. The encoded protein is CASSLPEEPQHF.

The rearrangement links TRBV9 to TRBJ2-2; a possible D gene is TRBD1 (6 bases). The CDR3 loop spans 16 amino acids. With 0 bases removed from V and 0 bases from J, the gap between germline ends came to 9 bases. CDR1 is SGDLS and CDR2 is YYNGEE in the germline V gene. The CDR3 sequence: CASSVEGEPNTGELFF. CDR3 coding DNA: TGTGCCAGCAGCGTAGAGGGGGAGCCGAACACCGGGGAGCTGTTTTTT.

In DNA form, the CDR3 reads TGTGCCAGTAGTATAGTGGCAGGGGATCAGCCCCAGCATTTT. Amino acid sequence: CASSIVAGDQPQHF. This chain uses TRBV19 with TRBJ1-5; D might be TRBD1 (6 bases). The CDR3 totals 14 residues. Between the trimmed V and J ends, which lost 1 base and 5 bases, there was a span of 9 bases. The germline CDR1 and CDR2 sequences are LNHDA and SQIVND (reference sequence).

The rearrangement joins TRBV23-1 to TRBJ1-1, with TRBD1 as a possible D gene (6 bases). TRBV23-1 counts as an open reading frame of uncertain function. The CDR3 is 16 residues long. Between the trimmed V and J ends, which lost 7 bases and 3 bases, there was a span of 21 bases. This CDR3 reads CASTGGQKGEDTEAFF. In DNA, the CDR3 is TGCGCCAGCACTGGCGGACAGAAAGGTGAGGACACTGAAGCTTTCTTT.

The rearrangement links TRBV29-1 to TRBJ1-1; D is unclear. Germline assignment: CDR1 SQVTM and CDR2 ANQGSEA. Trimming took 1 base from V and 2 from J, leaving 8 bases between them. CDR3 length equals 13 residues. CDR3 nucleotides: TGCAGCGTTGAAGGGGCACCAAACACTGAAGCTTTCTTT. Residues: CSVEGAPNTEAFF.

The chain couples TRBV19 to TRBJ1-1, with TRBD1 as a possible D gene (6 bases). The CDR3 spans 14 residues. Germline CDR1 and CDR2: LNHDA and SQIVND (reference sequence). V lost 3 bases and J 5 bases, leaving 13 bases between the germline ends. Here the CDR3 reads CASSIQGGWTEAFF. Here the CDR3 DNA reads TGTGCCAGTAGTATCCAAGGGGGTTGGACTGAAGCTTTCTTT.

The CDR3 bases are TGTGCCAGTAGTATCGGGGGACCTGGAGAGACCCAGTACTTC. Its protein is CASSIGGPGETQYF. The chain combines TRBV19 with TRBJ2-5; D may be TRBD2 (6 bases). The length of the CDR3 is 14 residues. Germline lookup yields CDR1 LNHDA and CDR2 SQIVND (reference sequence). V was trimmed by 3 bases and J by 4 bases, leaving 12 bases between them.

This clone was counted a single time. This rearrangement joins TRBV7-6 to TRBJ2-3; possible D gene TRBD2, 6 bases. The germline V gene has CDR1 SGHVS and CDR2 FNYEAQ. There are 14 residues in the CDR3. Trimming took off 5 bases at V and 4 bases at J, with 13 bases between the two ends. For the CDR3, the DNA is TGTGCCAGCAGCCCCACGCGGGGTTCAGATACGCAGTATTTT. It codes for CASSPTRGSDTQYF.

This chain joins TRBV9 and TRBJ2-1; the D gene is possibly TRBD2 (6 bases). The CDR3 is 17 residues long. The ends were cut back, 0 bases at V and 3 bases at J, with 16 bases in the middle. CDR1 and CDR2 from the germline V gene are SGDLS and YYNGEE. In DNA form, the CDR3 reads TGTGCCAGCAGCGTAGCTCCTCCCGGAGGGGTCTACAATGAGCAGTTCTTC. Encoded protein: CASSVAPPGGVYNEQFF.

The genes are TRBV15 and TRBJ1-2; D remains ambiguous. V dropped 0 bases and J dropped 8 bases, with 16 bases sitting between them. Germline assignment: CDR1 LNHNV and CDR2 YYDKDF (reference sequence). This CDR3 has 15 residues. For the CDR3, the DNA is TGTGCCACCAGCAGAGAGGAGGGCAGCCTAAAGGGCTACACCTTC. Amino acids: CATSREEGSLKGYTF.

The chain has TRBV29-1 and TRBJ1-2; D not certain. This CDR3 is built from 17 residues. V was pared by 1 base and J by 7 bases, with 25 bases between. Germline V gene sequence: CDR1 SQVTM, CDR2 ANQGSEA. CDR3 amino acids: CSVEAWLSSDPPGGYTF. The CDR3 DNA sequence: TGCAGCGTTGAAGCTTGGTTGAGTTCTGACCCTCCGGGTGGCTACACCTTC.

The chain uses TRBV18 and TRBJ2-5, with D possibly matching TRBD1 (6 bases). Germline CDR1 is KGHSH and CDR2 is LQKENI. V was trimmed by 3 bases and J by 5 bases, leaving 13 bases between them. CDR3 length: 14 residues. CDR3 DNA: TGTGCCAGCTCACCTCTCAGGGGTAGGGAGACCCAGTACTTC. It translates to CASSPLRGRETQYF.

The chain has TRBV5-4 and TRBJ2-7; D may be TRBD2 (5 bases). V was clipped by 2 bases and J by 5 bases, with 17 bases between them. This CDR3 is built from 15 residues. Germline CDR1 reads SGHNT; CDR2 reads YYREEE (reference sequence). The CDR3 nucleotides are TGTGCCAGCAGCTTCGACATCTTTGGGAGAAACGAGCAGTACTTC. It specifies CASSFDIFGRNEQYF.

CDR3 protein: CASHRVIDNQPQHF. The CDR3 region has the DNA TGTGCCAGCCACCGGGTTATTGACAATCAGCCCCAGCATTTT. This sequence joins TRBV6-1 and TRBJ1-5; the D is unclear. Between the trimmed V and J ends, which lost 8 bases and 3 bases, there was a span of 14 bases. Germline assignment: CDR1 MNHNS and CDR2 SASEGT. The CDR3 sequence is 14 residues long.

V usage is TRBV6-1 and J usage is TRBJ2-7; 8 bases are shared with TRBD1. Germline V gene lookup returns CDR1 MNHNS and CDR2 SASEGT. The CDR3 is 15 amino acids. The junction had 12 bases not matched to a gene; V was cut back by 4 bases and J by 7 bases. The DNA for the CDR3 is TGTGCCAGCAGTGGCCGGGACAGGAGGGATTGGGAGCAGTACTTC. This codes for CASSGRDRRDWEQYF.

The chain recombines TRBV7-9 with TRBJ1-4; TRBD1 aligns across 8 bases. The junction had 5 bases not matched to a gene; V was cut back by 4 bases and J by 4 bases. The CDR3 length is 15 residues. Germline V gene data show CDR1 as SEHNR and CDR2 as FQNEAQ (reference sequence). CDR3 bases: TGTGCCAGCAGCTATCCGACAGGGGATAATGAAAAACTGTTTTTT. This encodes CASSYPTGDNEKLFF.